This TCR beta chain was recorded in a study of beta chain features in type 1 diabetes (dated by TCRdb to 2016 to 2018). For the wider study: No differences in mean age, gender distribution, total cell number or subset yield were found between patients and healthy donors. A total of approximately 99,000,000 sorted cells were examined across all samples, and RNA yield correlated strongly with the number of cells per subset. In the study, recently diagnosed type 1 diabetes patients and matched healthy donors were compared on the TCRB repertoires of their sorted circulating CD4+ T cell subsets. Regulatory and stem cell-like memory subsets were obtained from only 8 patients and about 8 healthy donors, while naive and central memory subsets were obtained from all 28 donors. The paper as a whole reports these results and caveats: At VDJ recombination sites, type 1 diabetes patients had fewer insertions and more deleted nucleotides, which implies abnormalities in thymic rearrangement. Because small numbers of individuals were included in the HLA sub-analyses, any influence of HLA type on TCRB rearrangement was left unresolved. Because cDNA rather than genomic DNA was sequenced, highly expressing activated cells could have been over-represented, although no difference in activation and CD3 levels was found between groups. Shorter templates might have been favored by PCR, but patient and control samples were amplified and corrected together, so both groups would have been affected equally by any skew. In all four CD4+ subsets, TCRB CDR3 length was moderately but significantly shorter in type 1 diabetes patients. Naive, central memory and regulatory TCRB repertoires appeared to be more similar among patients than among healthy donors.

V is cut by 0 bases and J by 7 bases, and the space between the germline ends is 12 bases. The germline V gene (reference sequence) sets CDR1 to GTSNPN and CDR2 to SVGIG. Including cysteine and phenylalanine, the CDR3 has 13 amino acids. Only CDR3 DNA is held: 39 bases, read in frame from base 1. Each donor gave one peripheral blood draw, roughly 110 mL on average, collected into heparinised tubes. A BD FACSAria II and a panel including CD45RO, CCR7, CD25, CD127, CD95 and CD27 were used to sort naive, central memory, regulatory and stem cell-like memory CD4+ T cells. A purity above 95% was achieved for all sorted populations. PBMCs were separated immediately by Lymphoprep density gradient centrifugation and were stained directly, without being cultured. To minimize batch effects, samples were stained and sorted in pairs, one healthy donor with one patient per experiment. The High Capacity cDNA Reverse Transcription Kit was used to reverse transcribe all of the isolated RNA, meaning that expressed TCRB transcripts were what got sequenced. Naive, central memory and regulatory T cell samples underwent deep immunoSEQ sequencing, averaging around 4 million total reads per sample. After sorted cells were lysed in RLT buffer, RNA was extracted with DNase-treated RNeasy Micro or Mini kits, with the choice depending on cell number. Each cell subset was processed on its own to prevent cross-contamination, while patient and healthy donor samples were processed together. Using the immunoSEQ multiplex PCR, TCRB sequences were amplified from cDNA into 87-bp fragments spanning the CDR3 region. Sequencing of the amplicons was performed on the Illumina HiSeq platform. The published analysis was carried out like this. Synthetic template baselines were used to correct PCR bias computationally, reads within Hamming distance 2 were collapsed, and singletons that could not be merged were discarded. Reads were aligned against IMGT to assign V, D and J genes, CDR3 length and insertions or deletions at six rearrangement sites. Within each subset, clonotype counts were normalized to sorted cell number, and only after that were true diversity and Gini coefficients computed with the tcR R package. The overlap coefficient, calculated on TCRB nucleotide sequences, was used to measure repertoire sharing. Out-of-frame TCRB sequences from naive cells were analyzed to stand in for the pre-selection repertoire. Sourced from immuneACCESS, this table was stored by TCRdb with only in-frame sequences that have V and J called. A share of the clones is absent; for the studies checked, an unresolved V gene accounts for under half, and the remainder has no known explanation. V, J and clone size are taken as reported in that table, and D and trimming were inferred from the DNA itself. For this sample there are about 240,000 clones; approximately 13% appear just once. The ten biggest clones cover roughly 0.019% of the sample.

This clone was counted only a few times. Which antigen it targets is not known. Nothing much larger sits one base from this clone, and base qualities are not available. The sample comprised naive CD4+ T cells from blood. The cell subset or site label on this specimen signifies: true naive CD4+ T cells. The TCR originated in a man aged 25 to 40 with type 1 diabetes. The chain is made from TRBV30 and TRBJ1-2; TRBD1 is a weak D gene call, 6 bases matching. The bases read TGTGCCTGGAGTGTTTCAGGGGATCGTGGCTACACCTTC. Its translation reads: CAWSVSGDRGYTF.